The 20 T cell receptor beta chains below all came from one sample that was sequenced in a study of OX40 agonist ivuxolimab in advanced cancers. Here immunoSEQ multiplex PCR was the method, and the copy in TCRdb shows in-frame clones only, minus some. The sample shows approximately 74,000 clones, about four fifths of them seen only once. Sequencing used CD4+ or CD8+ T cells sorted from blood, obtained in a trial of the OX40 agonist ivuxolimab. The receptors stem from an adult with an advanced solid tumor such as melanoma, head and neck, liver or kidney cancer.

V usage is TRBV6-5 and J usage is TRBJ2-7, with a possible D match to TRBD1 (6 bases). V was cut by 6 bases and J by 9 bases, with 18 bases left in between. The CDR3 totals 13 residues. Germline V lookup: CDR1 MNHEY, CDR2 SVGAGI. The CDR3 spells CASSLTSRDTQYF. In DNA form, the CDR3 reads TGTGCCAGCAGCTTAACCAGCCGGGACACGCAGTACTTC.

There are a few counts of this clone. The J gene is TRBJ1-1, the V gene TRBV28; 11 nucleotides agree with TRBD1. The V and J ends lost 2 bases and 0 bases, in that order; junction bases with no gene match: 2. Looked up from germline, CDR1 is MDHEN and CDR2 is SYDVKM. The CDR3 is 16 residues long. In nucleotides, the CDR3 is TGTGCCAGCAGTTTAGGGACAGGGGGATTGAACACTGAAGCTTTCTTT. This encodes CASSLGTGGLNTEAFF.

V is TRBV1 and J is TRBJ2-5; the table's D call, TRBD2, has no DNA check behind it. TRBV1 is a known pseudogene. The CDR3 loop spans 16 amino acids. CDR3 protein: CTSSQDWLAGGVTQYF. The CDR3 DNA is TGCACCAGCAGCCAAGACTGGCTAGCGGGGGGTGTGACCCAGTACTTC.

The rearrangement uses TRBV15 and TRBJ1-5; 9 bases agree with TRBD1. Germline CDR1 and CDR2: LNHNV and YYDKDF (reference sequence). The CDR3 consists of 17 residues. The V and J ends lost 0 bases and 5 bases, in that order; junction bases with no gene match: 8. CDR3 region: CATSRDHGGQGYQPQHF. The CDR3 nucleotides are TGTGCCACCAGCAGAGATCACGGGGGACAGGGATATCAGCCCCAGCATTTT.

The CDR3 spells CASSMVGRVTDTQYF. The CDR3 DNA sequence: TGTGCCAGTAGTATGGTCGGCAGGGTGACAGATACGCAGTATTTT. The V and J genes are TRBV19 and TRBJ2-3; a possible D gene is TRBD1 (5 bases). Trimming pared 3 bases from V and 3 bases from J, leaving 13 bases between. The germline CDR1 and CDR2 sequences are LNHDA and SQIVND (reference sequence). The CDR3 consists of 15 residues. Supplemented by reference TRBV19 and TRBJ2-3, the full variable domain reads DGGITQSPKYLFRKEGQNVTLSCEQNLNHDAMYWYRQDPGQGLRLIYYSQIVNDFQKGDIAEGYSVSREKKESFPLTVTSAQKNPTAFYLCASSMVGRVTDTQYFGPGTRLTVL.

This chain joins TRBV18 and TRBJ1-4; 7 bases align to TRBD1. There are 14 residues in the CDR3. V lost 0 bases to trimming and J lost 8 bases; unmatched junction nucleotides: 3. Germline loops: CDR1 KGHSH, CDR2 LQKENI. CDR3 residues: CASSPPSRGEKLFF. The DNA for the CDR3 is TGTGCCAGCTCACCACCTTCCAGGGGGGAAAAACTGTTTTTT.

V is TRBV11-2 and J is TRBJ1-4; D uncertain. Between the trimmed V and J ends, which lost 5 bases and 8 bases, there was a span of 9 bases. The CDR3 loop spans 12 amino acids. CDR1 and CDR2 (germline): SGHAT, FQNNGV. The CDR3 DNA is TGTGCCAGCAGCCTAGTTCCGGAAAAACTGTTTTTT. Protein product: CASSLVPEKLFF.

J is TRBJ2-7 and V is TRBV7-9, with TRBD2 as a possible D gene (6 bases). The CDR3 spans 14 residues. Germline lookup yields CDR1 SEHNR and CDR2 FQNEAQ (reference sequence). The V end lost 4 bases, the J end lost 5 bases, and 15 bases lay between the germline ends. This CDR3 reads CASSWGGGSDEQYF. The CDR3 DNA sequence: TGTGCCAGCAGCTGGGGCGGAGGGTCGGACGAGCAGTACTTC.

This chain connects TRBV5-8 to TRBJ2-5, with a weak D call TRBD2 (6 bases). V was cut by 4 bases and J by 5 bases, with 18 bases left in between. This CDR3 comprises 15 residues. Per the germline V gene, CDR1 is SGHTS and CDR2 is YDEGEE. CDR3 DNA: TGTGCCAGCAGCCCCGTTACGGCAGGGAGGGAGACCCAGTACTTC. It specifies CASSPVTAGRETQYF.

V gene TRBV28 combines with J gene TRBJ2-3, with D tentatively TRBD1 or TRBD2 (5 bases each). CDR3 size: 16 residues. Trimming removed 6 bases from V and 4 bases from J, with 20 bases in between. Germline loops: CDR1 MDHEN, CDR2 SYDVKM. This CDR3 is CASSTSGQGLADTQYF. The DNA for the CDR3 is TGTGCCAGCAGCACCTCGGGGCAGGGTCTCGCAGATACGCAGTATTTT. Together with reference TRBV28 and TRBJ2-3, the CDR3 gives the full variable domain: DVKVTQSSRYLVKRTGEKVFLECVQDMDHENMFWYRQDPGLGLRLIYFSYDVKMKEKGDIPEGYSVSREKKERFSLILESASTNQTSMYLCASSTSGQGLADTQYFGPGTRLTVL.

The V call is TRBV19, the J call TRBJ2-7; tentatively, D is TRBD2 (5 bases). Germline V gene sequence: CDR1 LNHDA, CDR2 SQIVND (reference sequence). The CDR3 has 16 residues. The ends were cut back, 5 bases at V and 2 bases at J, with 19 bases in the middle. The DNA for the CDR3 is TGTGCCAGTAGTCCAACCACAGCGGCTCCGACCTACGAGCAGTACTTC. Translating it yields CASSPTTAAPTYEQYF.

The V and J genes are TRBV5-1 and TRBJ2-7; TRBD1 matches 7 bases. Germline lookup yields CDR1 SGHRS and CDR2 YFSETQ. CDR3 length: 15 amino acids. With V trimmed by 4 bases and J by 2 bases, 9 bases remained unmatched. The CDR3 DNA sequence: TGCGCCAGCAGCGCACGACCGGGACAGACCTACGAGCAGTACTTC. It specifies CASSARPGQTYEQYF. Full variable domain (remainder filled in from reference TRBV5-1 and TRBJ2-7): KAGVTQTPRYLIKTRGQQVTLSCSPISGHRSVSWYQQTPGQGLQFLFEYFSETQRNKGNFPGRFSGRQFSNSRSEMNVSTLELGDSALYLCASSARPGQTYEQYFGPGTRLTVT.

The chain recombines TRBV19 with TRBJ2-5, with no clear D. Germline V gene lookup returns CDR1 LNHDA and CDR2 SQIVND (reference sequence). The germline V and J ends were trimmed by 5 bases and 5 bases, with 15 bases remaining between them. There are 14 residues in the CDR3. CDR3 sequence (DNA): TGTGCCAGTAGTGGGCCCCTTGCTCCCGAGACCCAGTACTTC. The encoded protein is CASSGPLAPETQYF.

The chain couples TRBV29-1 to TRBJ2-2; D gene uncertain. Germline V gene lookup returns CDR1 SQVTM and CDR2 ANQGSEA. Deletions cut 7 bases from V and 4 bases from J, with 4 bases between. The CDR3 has 10 residues. Written as DNA, the CDR3 is TGCAGCGACTTCACCGGGGAGCTGTTTTTT. It codes for CSDFTGELFF.

The chain joins TRBV11-3 to TRBJ2-2; the match to TRBD2 covers 9 bases. The V and J ends lost 3 bases and 0 bases, in that order; junction bases with no gene match: 14. CDR1 is SGHNT, CDR2 YENEEA, per germline. The CDR3 loop spans 20 amino acids. CDR3 region: CASSLAFPASGETNTGELFF. CDR3 DNA: TGTGCCAGCAGCTTGGCCTTCCCGGCTAGCGGGGAGACGAACACCGGGGAGCTGTTTTTT.

CDR3 coding DNA: TGTGCCAGCAGCCCGGGGGCCTACGAGCAGTACTTC. Its translation is CASSPGAYEQYF. The V and J genes are TRBV6-6 and TRBJ2-7, with D perhaps TRBD2 (6 bases). Germline CDR1 and CDR2: MNHNY and SVGAGI (reference sequence). V was trimmed by 6 bases and J by 2 bases, leaving 8 bases between them. This CDR3 is built from 12 residues.

This clone was recorded a few times. The V and J genes are TRBV9 and TRBJ1-6, with TRBD1 identical over 8 bases. The CDR3 runs to 14 residues. J was trimmed by 6 bases and V by 3 bases; bases with no gene match: 2. CDR1 is SGDLS, CDR2 YYNGEE, per germline. The CDR3 is CASSGTGTNSPLHF. CDR3 nucleotide sequence: TGTGCCAGCAGCGGGACAGGGACTAATTCACCCCTCCACTTT.

The chain has TRBV28 and TRBJ2-5; D is unresolved. There are 14 residues in the CDR3. V was trimmed by 3 bases and J by 6 bases, leaving 14 bases between them. CDR1 and CDR2 from the germline V gene are MDHEN and SYDVKM. The CDR3 sequence: CASSLQALQQTQYF. DNA of the CDR3: TGTGCCAGCAGTTTGCAGGCGCTGCAGCAGACCCAGTACTTC.

This clone was seen just once. The chain combines TRBV5-1 with TRBJ2-5; TRBD2 matches 12 bases. CDR3 length: 14 amino acids. J was trimmed by 4 bases and V by 5 bases; bases with no gene match: 3. Germline V lookup: CDR1 SGHRS, CDR2 YFSETQ. CDR3 DNA sequence: TGCGCCAGCAGGGCTAGCGGGAGGGCAGAGACCCAGTACTTC. It specifies CASRASGRAETQYF.

The chain employs TRBV7-8 and TRBJ1-2; D may be TRBD1 (5 bases). The V end was cut by 2 bases, the J end by 2 bases, with 18 bases between. CDR1 is SGHVS and CDR2 is FQNEAQ in the germline V gene. The CDR3 spans 17 residues. The CDR3 region is CASSLTWDPGTNYGYTF. In nucleotides, the CDR3 is TGTGCCAGCAGCTTAACCTGGGACCCTGGGACCAACTATGGCTACACCTTC.